This passage covers 28 T cell receptor beta chains from one sample sequenced in a study of shared clonotypes between healthy human individuals. Only in-frame clones appear in the TCRdb table, and some are missing; sequencing was by immunoSEQ multiplex PCR. This table has about 2 million clones, 85% to 95% appearing once. The source material was naive CD4+ T cells sorted from blood. Regarding subset: CD45RA+ positively selected. These receptors were taken from a man aged 18-30 years in good health.

The J gene is TRBJ2-3, the V gene TRBV25-1, with D possibly matching TRBD2 (6 bases). The V and J ends lost 2 bases and 0 bases respectively, with 18 bases between them. This CDR3 has 18 residues. Germline V lookup: CDR1 MGHDK, CDR2 SYGVNS. The CDR3 protein is CASSEMSGAQASTDTQYF. CDR3 nucleotides: TGTGCCAGCAGTGAAATGTCGGGAGCCCAAGCTAGCACAGATACGCAGTATTTT.

This chain uses TRBV5-6 with TRBJ2-7; D unresolved. CDR3 length equals 15 residues. Germline assignment: CDR1 SGHDT and CDR2 YYEEEE. The V end lost 5 bases, the J end lost 2 bases, and 17 bases lay between the germline ends. CDR3 in amino acids: CASRPTASNPYEQYF. Here the CDR3 DNA reads TGTGCCAGCAGACCGACTGCCTCTAACCCCTACGAGCAGTACTTC.

The chain uses TRBV5-1 and TRBJ2-5; a possible D gene is TRBD2 (6 bases). The CDR3 covers 14 residues. V dropped 6 bases and J dropped 2 bases, with 14 bases sitting between them. CDR1 SGHRS and CDR2 YFSETQ come from the germline V gene. This CDR3 is CASTGGSNQETQYF. The DNA of the CDR3 is TGCGCCAGCACCGGAGGGTCTAATCAAGAGACCCAGTACTTC.

This chain links TRBV5-4 with TRBJ2-5, with 7 positions matching TRBD2. Per germline, CDR1 SGHNT and CDR2 YYREEE (reference sequence). V lost 5 bases, J lost 2 bases, and 3 bases stayed unmatched. The CDR3 contains 13 residues. The CDR3: CASRTGGQETQYF. The CDR3 DNA reads as TGTGCCAGCAGGACGGGAGGACAAGAGACCCAGTACTTC.

This chain joins TRBV5-4 and TRBJ2-7; 8 bases match TRBD2. Germline CDR1 and CDR2: SGHNT and YYREEE (reference sequence). The junction had 7 bases not matched to a gene; V was cut back by 2 bases and J by 0 bases. This CDR3 has 16 amino acids. The CDR3 nucleotides are TGTGCCAGCAGCTTCCTGCGGGGGGCCCTCTCCTACGAGCAGTACTTC. Protein product: CASSFLRGALSYEQYF. Based on the CDR3 plus reference TRBV5-4 and TRBJ2-7, the full variable domain is ETGVTQSPTHLIKTRGQQVTLRCSSQSGHNTVSWYQQALGQGPQFIFQYYREEENGRGNFPPRFSGLQFPNYSSELNVNALELDDSALYLCASSFLRGALSYEQYFGPGTRLTVT.

The V gene is TRBV7-9, the J gene TRBJ2-1; weak D call: TRBD1 (5 bases). Germline V gene data show CDR1 as SEHNR and CDR2 as FQNEAQ (reference sequence). The CDR3 extends over 14 amino acids. V lost 2 bases, J lost 3 bases, and 8 bases lay in between. The CDR3 region is CASSLRGDYNEQFF. The CDR3 DNA reads as TGTGCCAGCAGCTTAAGGGGTGACTACAATGAGCAGTTCTTC.

The rearrangement joins TRBV29-1 to TRBJ2-2; D might be TRBD1 (5 bases). Germline CDR1 is SQVTM and CDR2 is ANQGSEA. V was trimmed by 3 bases and J by 5 bases, leaving 10 bases between them. This CDR3 is 13 amino acids long. CDR3 region: CSVDGDRTGELFF. The CDR3 coding sequence is TGCAGCGTTGACGGCGACAGAACCGGGGAGCTGTTTTTT.

This chain joins TRBV2 and TRBJ1-4; D uncertain. Germline V gene sequence: CDR1 SNHLY, CDR2 FYNNEI. Between the trimmed V and J ends, which lost 4 bases and 8 bases, there was a span of 8 bases. The CDR3 runs to 12 residues. CDR3 amino acids: CASSVTGEKLFF. CDR3 coding DNA: TGTGCCAGCAGTGTAACGGGGGAAAAACTGTTTTTT.

As regards this clone: This specimen includes other DNA sequences encoding the same CDR3. The chain combines TRBV5-1 with TRBJ1-4, with D hard to call. V lost 0 bases and J lost 5, with 8 bases in between. The germline gives CDR1 SGHRS, CDR2 YFSETQ. This CDR3 is 14 amino acids long. The CDR3 is CASSLGGTNEKLFF. Here the CDR3 DNA reads TGCGCCAGCAGCTTGGGGGGTACCAATGAAAAACTGTTTTTT.

Comments on this clone: The junction does not match germline at one end; this may be a read error. The rearrangement links TRBV28 to TRBJ1-2; a possible D gene is TRBD1 (5 bases). In germline, CDR1 is MDHEN, CDR2 SYDVKM. The CDR3 consists of 13 residues. The CDR3 DNA sequence: TGTGCCAGCAGTTCCGACAGACTCAAGTTCTGTGCCTTC. Translated, it gives CASSSDRLKFCAF.

This clone appeared a single time. The same CDR3 arises from other DNA sequences in this sample as well. The chain uses TRBV10-3 and TRBJ2-7; D unresolved. The V end lost 3 bases, the J end lost 0 bases, and 6 bases lay between the germline ends. The CDR3 runs 13 residues. The germline V gene encodes CDR1 ENHRY and CDR2 SYGVKD. The DNA of the CDR3 is TGTGCCATCAGTGATAGTAGCTCCTACGAGCAGTACTTC. This translates into CAISDSSSYEQYF.

This clone showed up just once. This sequence joins TRBV9 and TRBJ1-6; no reliable D call. Germline assignment: CDR1 SGDLS and CDR2 YYNGEE. The CDR3 runs 13 residues. Trimming removed 0 bases from V and 9 bases from J, with 7 bases in between. The CDR3, as DNA: TGTGCCAGCAGCGTAGACACGTTTTCACCCCTCCACTTT. Protein product: CASSVDTFSPLHF. The full variable domain, completed using reference TRBV9 and TRBJ1-6, is DSGVTQTPKHLITATGQRVTLRCSPRSGDLSVYWYQQSLDQGLQFLIQYYNGEERAKGNILERFSAQQFPDLHSELNLSSLELGDSALYFCASSVDTFSPLHFGNGTRLTVT.

Concerning this clone: This sample includes further DNA sequences coding for the same CDR3. The chain has TRBV6-5 and TRBJ2-7, with a weak D call TRBD1 (6 bases). Per germline, CDR1 MNHEY and CDR2 SVGAGI. V was clipped by 6 bases and J by 2 bases, with 8 bases between them. This CDR3 has 12 residues. The CDR3 protein is CASRDRTYEQYF. CDR3 nucleotides: TGTGCCAGCAGGGACAGAACCTACGAGCAGTACTTC.

J is TRBJ2-5 and V is TRBV30; 8 bases line up with TRBD1. The CDR3 has 15 residues. Germline lookup yields CDR1 GTSNPN and CDR2 SVGIG (reference sequence). V lost 2 bases, J lost 4 bases, and 9 bases stayed unmatched. Written as DNA, the CDR3 is TGTGCCTGGAGTAAGCAGGGGGCGCCGGGAGAGACCCAGTACTTC. Its translation is CAWSKQGAPGETQYF.

This clone showed up just once. This chain connects TRBV11-2 to TRBJ2-3, with 16 bases fitting TRBD2. V was pared by 3 bases and J by 6 bases, with 6 bases of the junction left unmatched. CDR1 is SGHAT, CDR2 FQNNGV, per germline. The CDR3 has 17 residues. As DNA, the CDR3 is TGTGCCAGCAGCTTCCAGGGACTAGCGGGGGGGCAGGATACGCAGTATTTT. This encodes CASSFQGLAGGQDTQYF.

The gene calls are TRBV5-5 and TRBJ1-2, with 8 bases matching TRBD1. Germline assignment: CDR1 SGHKS and CDR2 YYEKEE (reference sequence). The CDR3 covers 13 residues. V lost 4 bases, J lost 8 bases, and 7 bases stayed unmatched. The CDR3 loop reads CASSPGTGGGYTF. For the CDR3, the DNA is TGTGCCAGCAGCCCTGGGACAGGTGGCGGCTACACCTTC.

The chain joins TRBV4-3 to TRBJ2-6, with 7 bases matching TRBD1. V lost 0 bases, J lost 2 bases, and 13 bases stayed unmatched. Germline assignment: CDR1 LGHNA and CDR2 YSLEER. CDR3 length: 20 amino acids. The CDR3 nucleotides are TGCGCCAGCAGCCAAGATAGACAGGGAAAGCTCGGGGCTGGGGCCAACGTCCTGACTTTC. As protein: CASSQDRQGKLGAGANVLTF.

The CDR3 region has the DNA TGTGCCAGCTCACCCGGGACTAGCGGGAGAAGAAATGAGCAGTTCTTC. It yields the protein CASSPGTSGRRNEQFF. V gene TRBV18 combines with J gene TRBJ2-1, with 14 bases lining up with TRBD2. This CDR3 is 16 amino acids long. Germline V gene data show CDR1 as KGHSH and CDR2 as LQKENI. V gave up 3 bases and J gave up 7 bases; unmatched junction bases: 5.

The chain combines TRBV28 with TRBJ2-6; perhaps TRBD1 as D (6 bases). From germline, CDR1 is MDHEN and CDR2 SYDVKM. This CDR3 spans 17 amino acids. V dropped 5 bases and J dropped 1 base, with 15 bases sitting between them. This chain's CDR3 is CASSPGRRGSGANVLTF. CDR3 DNA sequence: TGTGCCAGCAGTCCCGGGCGCAGGGGTTCTGGGGCCAACGTCCTGACTTTC. Together with reference TRBV28 and TRBJ2-6, the CDR3 gives the full variable domain: DVKVTQSSRYLVKRTGEKVFLECVQDMDHENMFWYRQDPGLGLRLIYFSYDVKMKEKGDIPEGYSVSREKKERFSLILESASTNQTSMYLCASSPGRRGSGANVLTFGAGSRLTVL.

The chain links TRBV6-6 to TRBJ1-2, with 7 bases fitting TRBD1. The CDR3 is 16 amino acids. Germline values: CDR1 MNHNY, CDR2 SVGAGI (reference sequence). After removal of 5 bases from V and 4 bases from J, the junction contained 13 bases not matched to a gene. CDR3 region: CASSPYFDREAYGYTF. CDR3 nucleotides: TGTGCCAGCAGTCCGTACTTCGACAGGGAGGCCTATGGCTACACCTTC.

The chain carries TRBV7-9 and TRBJ2-3; 12 bases are a match to TRBD2. Germline CDR1 reads SEHNR; CDR2 reads FQNEAQ (reference sequence). The CDR3 contains 16 residues. The junction had 7 bases not matched to a gene; V was cut back by 4 bases and J by 5 bases. CDR3 DNA sequence: TGTGCCAGCAGCTCACCTAGCGGGAGGGCCATAGATACGCAGTATTTT. It specifies CASSSPSGRAIDTQYF.

This clone was recorded once. This chain connects TRBV9 to TRBJ2-1, with TRBD2 matching 10 bases. This CDR3 region has 13 residues. J was trimmed by 6 bases and V by 5 bases; bases with no gene match: 2. Germline assignment: CDR1 SGDLS and CDR2 YYNGEE. The CDR3 nucleotides read TGTGCCAGCAGAACTAGCGGGACCAATGAGCAGTTCTTC. It is translated as CASRTSGTNEQFF.

The CDR3 loop is CASSLGARGDYEQYF. As DNA, the CDR3 is TGTGCCAGCAGCTTAGGAGCCAGGGGGGACTACGAGCAGTACTTC. The chain couples TRBV7-2 to TRBJ2-7, with D tentatively TRBD1 (7 bases). The CDR3 sequence is 15 residues long. The germline V gene encodes CDR1 SGHTA and CDR2 FQGNSA. The ends were cut back, 1 base at V and 3 bases at J, with 13 bases in the middle.

The chain recombines TRBV6-5 with TRBJ2-5, with D unresolved. V was clipped by 1 base and J by 5 bases, with 11 bases between them. Germline V lookup: CDR1 MNHEY, CDR2 SVGAGI. The CDR3 loop spans 14 amino acids. The CDR3 reads CASSYLRSRETQYF. CDR3 nucleotides: TGTGCCAGCAGTTACTTGCGGTCCAGGGAGACCCAGTACTTC.

J is TRBJ1-3 and V is TRBV6-6; TRBD1 agrees at 7 bases. The CDR3 runs 15 residues. Germline loops: CDR1 MNHNY, CDR2 SVGAGI (reference sequence). V lost 4 bases to trimming and J lost 3 bases; unmatched junction nucleotides: 6. The CDR3 nucleotides read TGTGCCAGCAGTTCCATTGGACAGGTTGGAAACACCATATATTTT. Translated: CASSSIGQVGNTIYF.

The gene calls are TRBV28 and TRBJ2-7, with 8 bases lining up with TRBD1. The CDR3 totals 18 residues. The V segment lost 4 bases and the J segment 0 bases; nucleotides outside the gene matches: 14. Per the germline V gene, CDR1 is MDHEN and CDR2 is SYDVKM. CDR3 amino acids: CASSSPPGGEPFSYEQYF. The CDR3 DNA reads TGTGCCAGCAGTTCCCCCCCAGGGGGCGAACCCTTCTCCTACGAGCAGTACTTC.

V usage is TRBV2 and J usage is TRBJ2-2; D may correspond to TRBD1 or TRBD2 (5 bases each). There are 13 residues in the CDR3. Deletions cut 7 bases from V and 3 bases from J, with 9 bases between. The germline V gene has CDR1 SNHLY and CDR2 FYNNEI. DNA for the CDR3: TGTGCCAGCAAGGGGACGGACACCGGGGAGCTGTTTTTT. It encodes CASKGTDTGELFF. The full variable domain, its missing parts supplied by reference TRBV2 and TRBJ2-2, is EPEVTQTPSHQVTQMGQEVILRCVPISNHLYFYWYRQILGQKVEFLVSFYNNEISEKSEIFDDQFSVERPDGSNFTLKIRSTKLEDSAMYFCASKGTDTGELFFGEGSRLTVL.

This clone was seen once. The rearrangement joins TRBV29-1 to TRBJ1-2, with D uncertain. Germline CDR1 is SQVTM and CDR2 is ANQGSEA. CDR3 length equals 13 residues. Deletions cut 6 bases from V and 8 bases from J, with 19 bases between. CDR3 sequence: CSVPQTEVGGYTF. The DNA of the CDR3 is TGCAGCGTCCCCCAAACCGAAGTGGGAGGCTACACCTTC.